This entry lists 5 T cell receptor beta chains sequenced from one sample in a study of T cell repertoires in cytomegalovirus infection. Via MiXCR, TCRdb re-called the reads, giving one row per CDR3 protein. The table lists about 360,000 distinct CDR3 sequences, 15% to 20% of them singletons. Sequencing was done on a sample of PBMCs. The receptor source for this set is a human donor in good health (CMV status not recorded). Some clones in this sample may be carry-over from other donors' samples.

This clonotype has a handful of counts. The chain carries TRBV2 and TRBJ1-5; D is uncertain. This CDR3 is 15 amino acids long. The V gene lost 6 bases and the J gene lost 7 bases, with 19 bases spanning the gap. Germline values: CDR1 SNHLY, CDR2 FYNNEI. For the CDR3, the DNA is TGTGCCAGCAGATCAAGTGGTAATCGAGTACAGCCCCAGCATTTT. Translation gives CASRSSGNRVQPQHF. Variable domain in full (rest from reference TRBV2 and TRBJ1-5): EPEVTQTPSHQVTQMGQEVILRCVPISNHLYFYWYRQILGQKVEFLVSFYNNEISEKSEIFDDQFSVERPDGSNFTLKIRSTKLEDSAMYFCASRSSGNRVQPQHFGDGTRLSIL.

This rearrangement joins TRBV11-2 to TRBJ1-6, with D possibly matching TRBD1 (6 bases). Trimming shortened V by 5 bases and J by 5 bases, and 10 bases separated the two germline ends. Germline V gene sequence: CDR1 SGHAT, CDR2 FQNNGV. The CDR3 length is 14 residues. CDR3 loop: CASSTRQDNSPLHF. CDR3 bases: TGTGCCAGCAGCACCCGACAGGATAATTCACCCCTCCACTTT.

This clonotype was picked up a small number of times. At one end the junction does not follow the germline gene, possibly because of a read error. CDR3 residues: CASRLGLSGQETQYF. DNA for the CDR3: TGTGCCAGCAGATTAGGGCTTAGCGGCCAAGAGACCCAGTACTTC. The chain carries TRBV7-9 and TRBJ2-5, with D maybe TRBD2 (6 bases). The CDR3 has 15 residues. The germline gives CDR1 SEHNR, CDR2 FQNEAQ (reference sequence).

This clonotype has only one observation. A much more abundant neighbour one base away suggests this may be a read error. This CDR3 fails to terminate in the conserved phenylalanine or tryptophan, so it likely reflects a read error. The V call is TRBV12-3 or TRBV12-4, the J call TRBJ1-6; D is unclear. V lost 6 bases and J lost 0, with 3 bases in between. This CDR3 region has 13 residues. CDR3 nucleotides: TGTGCCAGCAGGGGCTCCTATAATTCACCCCTCCACTAT. This translates into CASRGSYNSPLHY.

The chain links TRBV7-6 to TRBJ2-7; the D is unclear. Germline V gene lookup returns CDR1 SGHVS and CDR2 FNYEAQ. The V end lost 1 base, the J end lost 2 bases, and 9 bases lay between the germline ends. The length of the CDR3 is 14 residues. The CDR3 DNA reads as TGTGCCAGCAGCTTAGGTTCCTCCACCTACGAGCAGTACTTC. Its protein product is CASSLGSSTYEQYF.